The 24 T cell receptor beta chains below come from one sample, sequenced in a study of blood T cell repertoires in COVID-19. TCRdb keeps only in-frame clones here, not all; method: immunoSEQ multiplex PCR. In the table there are some 160,000 clones, 83% of which are singletons. The sample consisted of peripheral blood. The receptor source for this set is a human donor in a cohort sampled during active COVID-19.

The V call is TRBV23-1, the J call TRBJ1-1, with D possibly matching TRBD1 (6 bases). TRBV23-1 belongs to the ORF category, with a function that is uncertain. CDR3 length: 14 residues. The V and J ends lost 0 bases and 2 bases respectively, with 7 bases between them. The chain's CDR3 is CASSQSDRNTEAFF. CDR3 nucleotide sequence: TGCGCCAGCAGTCAATCGGACAGAAACACTGAAGCTTTCTTT.

CDR3 bases: TGTGCCAGCAGACCACAGGGTAACTATGGCTACACCTTC. It codes for CASRPQGNYGYTF. The V call is TRBV6-6, the J call TRBJ1-2, with a weak D call TRBD1 (6 bases). Per germline, CDR1 MNHNY and CDR2 SVGAGI (reference sequence). Trimming stripped 6 bases from V and 1 base from J, with 9 bases between. The CDR3 covers 13 residues.

A word on this clone: The sample has other DNA sequences that encode this CDR3 too. V and J are TRBV7-9 and TRBJ2-7, with TRBD1 matching over 8 bases. The germline CDR1 and CDR2 sequences are SEHNR and FQNEAQ (reference sequence). The length of the CDR3 is 14 residues. With V trimmed by 5 bases and J by 4 bases, 7 bases remained unmatched. CDR3 sequence: CASSPGTGSYEQYF. Written as DNA, the CDR3 is TGTGCCAGCAGCCCCGGGACAGGTTCTTACGAGCAGTACTTC.

The rearrangement links TRBV28 to TRBJ1-1, with TRBD1 identical over 7 bases. After removal of 4 bases from V and 0 bases from J, the junction contained 2 bases not matched to a gene. This CDR3 spans 14 amino acids. The germline CDR1 and CDR2 sequences are MDHEN and SYDVKM. Here the CDR3 reads CASSSQGMNTEAFF. DNA of the CDR3: TGTGCCAGCAGTTCACAGGGGATGAACACTGAAGCTTTCTTT.

Here the CDR3 reads CASSFTSLYEQYF. For the CDR3, the DNA is TGTGCCAGCAGCTTTACTAGCCTTTACGAGCAGTACTTC. The chain joins TRBV11-2 to TRBJ2-7, with D perhaps TRBD2 (6 bases). The ends were cut back, 3 bases at V and 4 bases at J, with 10 bases in the middle. CDR1 and CDR2 (germline): SGHAT, FQNNGV. The CDR3 has 13 amino acids.

The chain recombines TRBV4-3 with TRBJ2-2, with TRBD2 identical over 9 bases. The germline gives CDR1 LGHNA, CDR2 YSLEER. Trimming at V came to 0 bases and at J to 5 bases, leaving 4 bases not matched to a gene. The CDR3 totals 16 residues. CDR3 sequence: CASSQDRLAGTGELFF. The CDR3 DNA follows: TGCGCCAGCAGCCAAGATCGTCTAGCGGGGACCGGGGAGCTGTTTTTT.

The chain carries TRBV6-4 and TRBJ1-1; unclear D gene. Trimming cost V 4 bases and J 3 bases, with 9 bases left between them. CDR1 and CDR2 from the germline V gene are MRHNA and SNTAGT. This CDR3 comprises 13 residues. The CDR3 nucleotides are TGTGCCAGCAGTGCCAACGGGGACACTGAAGCTTTCTTT. The encoded protein is CASSANGDTEAFF.

As concerns this clone: Other DNA variants within this sample encode the same CDR3. The chain couples TRBV7-2 to TRBJ2-3; no firm D call. Germline loops: CDR1 SGHTA, CDR2 FQGNSA. The V end was cut by 2 bases, the J end by 0 bases, with 3 bases between. This CDR3 spans 13 amino acids. The CDR3 is CASSLPSTDTQYF. In nucleotides, the CDR3 is TGTGCCAGCAGCTTACCAAGCACAGATACGCAGTATTTT.

This clone is a singleton in its sample. The genes are TRBV11-3 and TRBJ2-7, with TRBD1 as a possible D gene (6 bases). The germline V gene has CDR1 SGHNT and CDR2 YENEEA. The germline V and J ends were trimmed by 1 base and 2 bases, with 9 bases remaining between them. The CDR3 sequence is 14 residues long. CDR3 DNA sequence: TGTGCCAGCAGCTTAGGTCCAGGGGCCTACGAGCAGTACTTC. Encoded protein: CASSLGPGAYEQYF. Full variable domain (rest looked up from reference TRBV11-3 and TRBJ2-7): EAGVVQSPRYKIIEKKQPVAFWCNPISGHNTLYWYLQNLGQGPELLIRYENEEAVDDSQLPKDRFSAERLKGVDSTLKIQPAELGDSAVYLCASSLGPGAYEQYFGPGTRLTVT.

The chain joins TRBV2 to TRBJ2-7; 7 bases align to TRBD2. The germline CDR1 and CDR2 sequences are SNHLY and FYNNEI. Trimming took 2 bases from V and 1 from J; bases not matched to a gene: 5. This CDR3 has 15 residues. This CDR3 reads CASSETAGVSYEQYF. The CDR3 DNA reads TGTGCCAGCAGTGAAACGGCGGGAGTATCCTACGAGCAGTACTTC.

This chain uses TRBV9 with TRBJ2-7, with D possibly TRBD1 on 5 matching bases. Trimming cost V 0 bases and J 3 bases, with 13 bases left between them. This CDR3 contains 15 residues. Looked up from germline, CDR1 is SGDLS and CDR2 is YYNGEE. The chain's CDR3 is CASSVEIGVVYEQYF. The CDR3 DNA is TGTGCCAGCAGCGTAGAAATAGGGGTTGTCTACGAGCAGTACTTC. Full variable domain (outside the CDR3, taken from reference TRBV9 and TRBJ2-7): DSGVTQTPKHLITATGQRVTLRCSPRSGDLSVYWYQQSLDQGLQFLIQYYNGEERAKGNILERFSAQQFPDLHSELNLSSLELGDSALYFCASSVEIGVVYEQYFGPGTRLTVT.

The chain carries TRBV18 and TRBJ2-7; TRBD2 matches at 8 bases. This CDR3 has 15 residues. Germline CDR1 reads KGHSH; CDR2 reads LQKENI. The V gene end was trimmed by 1 base and the J gene end by 2 bases; junction bases not matched to a gene: 4. The CDR3 sequence is CASSPLAGGAYEQYF. Written as DNA, the CDR3 is TGTGCCAGCTCACCACTGGCGGGAGGCGCCTACGAGCAGTACTTC.

The V gene is TRBV6-2 or TRBV6-3, the J gene TRBJ1-2; 7 bases agree with TRBD1. The length of the CDR3 is 13 residues. Germline CDR1 reads MNHEY; CDR2 reads SVGEGT. V shed 4 bases and J 5 bases; nucleotides not matched to a gene: 4. In DNA form, the CDR3 reads TGTGCCAGCAGTTCTGCGACAGGGTATGGCTACACCTTC. Translation gives CASSSATGYGYTF.

The chain recombines TRBV23-1 with TRBJ2-5; 7 nucleotides align to TRBD1. TRBV23-1 is known as an ORF, though its function is uncertain. The CDR3 spans 15 residues. The V segment lost 0 bases and the J segment 4 bases; nucleotides outside the gene matches: 5. The CDR3 region is CASSQSAAGGETQYF. CDR3 bases: TGCGCCAGCAGTCAATCTGCGGCAGGGGGAGAGACCCAGTACTTC.

The chain joins TRBV6-5 to TRBJ2-7; 8 positions agree with TRBD2. The CDR3 extends over 14 amino acids. V dropped 7 bases and J dropped 6; count of bases not matched to a gene: 11. Germline V CDR1 and CDR2: MNHEY, SVGAGI. Here the CDR3 reads CASIPGRAFVEQYF. CDR3 bases: TGTGCCAGCATTCCCGGGAGGGCCTTCGTCGAGCAGTACTTC.

The chain has TRBV19 and TRBJ2-7; TRBD2 aligns across 10 bases. V trimming: 7 bases; J trimming: 1 base; junction bases outside the gene matches: 4. The CDR3 loop spans 14 amino acids. Germline V gene sequence: CDR1 LNHDA, CDR2 SQIVND (reference sequence). CDR3 loop: CASTSGSGSYEQYF. CDR3 DNA sequence: TGTGCCAGTACTAGCGGGAGTGGTTCCTACGAGCAGTACTTC.

This clone was detected once. The DNA for the CDR3 is TGCGCCAGCAGCCTCCAGGATGGTGATACGCAGTATTTT. This translates into CASSLQDGDTQYF. The V and J genes are TRBV5-1 and TRBJ2-3; unclear D gene. The germline CDR1 and CDR2 sequences are SGHRS and YFSETQ. The length of the CDR3 is 13 residues. V gave up 4 bases and J gave up 6 bases, with 12 bases separating them.

V gene TRBV9 combines with J gene TRBJ2-1, with D perhaps TRBD2 (5 bases). The CDR3 sequence is 13 residues long. Trimming took off 5 bases at V and 2 bases at J, with 8 bases between the two ends. In germline, CDR1 is SGDLS, CDR2 YYNGEE. CDR3 region: CASSPGAYNEQFF. The CDR3 DNA reads TGTGCCAGCAGTCCCGGGGCCTACAATGAGCAGTTCTTC.

This sequence joins TRBV6-4 and TRBJ1-1; D unresolved. The V end was cut by 0 bases, the J end by 5 bases, with 13 bases between. This CDR3 has 15 residues. The germline CDR1 and CDR2 sequences are MRHNA and SNTAGT. The CDR3 sequence is CASSDSPASRTEAFF. The CDR3, as DNA: TGTGCCAGCAGTGACTCGCCCGCCTCCAGGACTGAAGCTTTCTTT.

This rearrangement joins TRBV9 to TRBJ2-7; 11 nucleotides line up with TRBD2. CDR3 size: 15 residues. Per germline, CDR1 SGDLS and CDR2 YYNGEE. V gave up 4 bases and J gave up 5 bases; unmatched junction bases: 8. The CDR3 DNA follows: TGTGCCAGCAGCCCCGATAGCGGGAGGGCCCACGAGCAGTACTTC. Translated: CASSPDSGRAHEQYF.

The J gene is TRBJ2-7, the V gene TRBV6-6; tentatively, D is TRBD2 (7 bases). The CDR3 extends over 15 amino acids. The germline V gene encodes CDR1 MNHNY and CDR2 SVGAGI (reference sequence). Trimming stripped 4 bases from V and 7 bases from J, with 20 bases between. The CDR3 sequence: CASSSLQGLGGEQYF. The CDR3 bases are TGTGCCAGCAGTTCCCTACAGGGCCTGGGGGGGGAGCAGTACTTC.

There are a few counts of this clone. The rearrangement links TRBV27 to TRBJ2-3, with a possible D match to TRBD2 (6 bases). Trimming removed 1 base from V and 1 base from J, with 12 bases in between. CDR3 length equals 16 residues. The germline gives CDR1 MNHEY, CDR2 SMNVEV (reference sequence). The CDR3 protein is CASSLFTSRRTDTQYF. The CDR3 DNA is TGTGCCAGCAGTTTATTTACTAGCAGACGCACAGATACGCAGTATTTT.

J is TRBJ1-4 and V is TRBV19, with a possible D match to TRBD1 (5 bases). The CDR3 length is 13 residues. Trimming pared 8 bases from V and 4 bases from J, leaving 11 bases between. Germline V CDR1 and CDR2: LNHDA, SQIVND (reference sequence). In DNA form, the CDR3 reads TGTGCCAGTGAAAGACAGCGTAATGAAAAACTGTTTTTT. Amino acid sequence: CASERQRNEKLFF.

This clone was recorded many times. J is TRBJ2-7 and V is TRBV10-1; 7 bases agree with TRBD2. In germline, CDR1 is WNHNN, CDR2 SYGVQD (reference sequence). The CDR3 consists of 14 residues. J gave up 0 bases and V 5 bases, and 4 bases lay outside the gene matches. In DNA, the CDR3 is TGCGCCAGCAGTAGTGGGGGGGGCTCCTACGAGCAGTACTTC. Translation gives CASSSGGGSYEQYF.